The 16 T cell receptor beta chains in this list originate from one sample, sequenced in a study of tumor-infiltrating lymphocytes in localized non-small cell lung cancer. Profiled with immunoSEQ multiplex PCR; TCRdb holds only in-frame clones, not every one. The data show 15,000 to 20,000 clones, more than 60% seen once. The sample comprised lung tumor tissue. These receptors originate from a human donor with non-small cell lung cancer.

The chain recombines TRBV5-1 with TRBJ2-7; D is uncertain. Deletions cut 1 base from V and 1 base from J, with 6 bases between. Germline V CDR1 and CDR2: SGHRS, YFSETQ. The CDR3 loop spans 13 amino acids. This CDR3 is CASSLTISYEQYF. As DNA, the CDR3 is TGCGCCAGCAGCTTGACGATTTCCTACGAGCAGTACTTC.

V usage is TRBV6-5 and J usage is TRBJ2-1; D remains unclear. This CDR3 is built from 11 residues. Germline lookup yields CDR1 MNHEY and CDR2 SVGAGI. Trimming cost V 5 bases and J 10 bases, with 9 bases left between them. In DNA, the CDR3 is TGTGCCAGCAGTAGGCTAGAGGAGCAGTTCTTC. Translated: CASSRLEEQFF.

The chain joins TRBV18 to TRBJ1-2; a possible D gene is TRBD1 (6 bases). V was trimmed by 4 bases and J by 4 bases, leaving 25 bases between them. The length of the CDR3 is 18 residues. Per germline, CDR1 KGHSH and CDR2 LQKENI. CDR3: CASSLSSPGHLESYGYTF. CDR3 nucleotide sequence: TGTGCCAGCTCACTTTCGTCACCGGGACACCTCGAATCCTATGGCTACACCTTC.

The V call is TRBV29-1, the J call TRBJ2-1; 10 nucleotides line up with TRBD2. V lost 4 bases to trimming and J lost 0 bases; unmatched junction nucleotides: 9. The CDR3 has 17 residues. Per germline, CDR1 SQVTM and CDR2 ANQGSEA. The CDR3 DNA reads TGCAGCGTTGGTCCAGCGGGAGGGCCCTTCTCCTACAATGAGCAGTTCTTC. Protein: CSVGPAGGPFSYNEQFF.

V is TRBV30 and J is TRBJ2-2, with a weak D call TRBD2 (6 bases). The germline V and J ends were trimmed by 5 bases and 7 bases, with 8 bases remaining between them. CDR1 is GTSNPN, CDR2 SVGIG, per germline (reference sequence). The CDR3 is 11 residues long. Here the CDR3 reads CAWAGIGELFF. The CDR3 nucleotides read TGTGCCTGGGCGGGGATCGGGGAGCTGTTTTTT.

By proportion, this clone is medium-sized (0.01 to 0.1%). This sequence joins TRBV5-4 and TRBJ2-7, with 11 bases aligning to TRBD2. This CDR3 has 16 amino acids. Germline V gives CDR1 SGHNT, CDR2 YYREEE (reference sequence). The V gene end was trimmed by 3 bases and the J gene end by 3 bases; junction bases not matched to a gene: 8. CDR3 in amino acids: CASSWGRLAGHYEQYF. The CDR3 DNA sequence: TGTGCCAGCAGCTGGGGGAGACTAGCGGGACACTACGAGCAGTACTTC.

The chain recombines TRBV30 with TRBJ2-7, with 10 positions matching TRBD2. CDR1 GTSNPN and CDR2 SVGIG come from the germline V gene (reference sequence). This CDR3 has 11 residues. Trimming cost V 7 bases and J 4 bases; bases outside gene matches: 1. In DNA, the CDR3 is TGTGCCTTGACTAGCGGGTACGAGCAGTACTTC. This gives the protein CALTSGYEQYF. The full variable domain, rest sourced from reference TRBV30 and TRBJ2-7, is SQTIHQWPATLVQPVGSPLSLECTVEGTSNPNLYWYRQAAGRGLQLLFYSVGIGQISSEVPQNLSASRPQDRQFILSSKKLLLSDSGFYLCALTSGYEQYFGPGTRLTVT.

The chain employs TRBV19 and TRBJ1-2; 7 nucleotides line up with TRBD1. From germline, CDR1 is LNHDA and CDR2 SQIVND (reference sequence). The CDR3 consists of 16 residues. Trimming cost V 5 bases and J 4 bases; bases outside gene matches: 13. The CDR3 DNA follows: TGTGCCAGTAGTCTCCAGGACAGGCTAAAGTTCTATGGCTACACCTTC. Translated: CASSLQDRLKFYGYTF.

The CDR3 nucleotides are TGTGCCAGCAGCCCCCAGGGGTCCCTATCTCCATACAATGAGCAGTTCTTC. Its translation is CASSPQGSLSPYNEQFF. V gene TRBV7-9 combines with J gene TRBJ2-1; TRBD1 is a possible D gene (6 bases). The CDR3 is 17 amino acids. V was shortened by 5 bases and J by 4 bases, with 21 bases between the two germline ends. Germline values: CDR1 SEHNR, CDR2 FQNEAQ (reference sequence).

This chain uses TRBV29-1 with TRBJ2-5, with 13 bases matching TRBD2. Trimming at V came to 3 bases and at J to 5 bases, leaving 9 bases not matched to a gene. From germline, CDR1 is SQVTM and CDR2 ANQGSEA. There are 16 residues in the CDR3. CDR3 protein: CSVDGTSGIRRETQYF. Written as DNA, the CDR3 is TGCAGCGTTGATGGGACTAGCGGGATCCGGAGGGAGACCCAGTACTTC.

The chain couples TRBV6-1 to TRBJ2-1, with D perhaps matching TRBD2 (5 bases). Germline-derived CDR1 and CDR2 are MNHNS and SASEGT. The CDR3 has 18 residues. The germline V and J ends were trimmed by 3 bases and 0 bases, with 18 bases remaining between them. The CDR3 DNA is TGTGCCAGCAGTGACCCCTTGGACTCTTCCTTCTCCTACAATGAGCAGTTCTTC. This encodes CASSDPLDSSFSYNEQFF.

This clone appeared a few times. The V call is TRBV28, the J call TRBJ1-2; D unclear. Germline lookup yields CDR1 MDHEN and CDR2 SYDVKM. V lost 5 bases and J lost 11, with 18 bases in between. CDR3 length equals 13 residues. CDR3 coding DNA: TGTGCCAGCAGTCCGGACGGCCTCTGGGGATACACCTTC. Translated, it gives CASSPDGLWGYTF.

CDR3 sequence (DNA): TGTGCCAGCGGAGTATCGGGACAGGGGTACTTC. Translation gives CASGVSGQGYF. This rearrangement joins TRBV6-5 to TRBJ2-7; 9 nucleotides align to TRBD1. CDR3 size: 11 residues. The germline V gene has CDR1 MNHEY and CDR2 SVGAGI. The V and J ends lost 8 bases and 12 bases, in that order; junction bases with no gene match: 8.

This clone was seen more than once but under ten times. V gene TRBV5-6 combines with J gene TRBJ2-3, with D unresolved. The CDR3 is 13 residues long. From germline, CDR1 is SGHDT and CDR2 YYEEEE. Between the trimmed V and J ends, which lost 4 bases and 6 bases, there was a span of 12 bases. The CDR3 loop is CASSQWYKDTQYF. CDR3 DNA: TGTGCCAGCAGCCAGTGGTATAAGGATACGCAGTATTTT. Complete variable domain (other parts from reference TRBV5-6 and TRBJ2-3): DAGVTQSPTHLIKTRGQQVTLRCSPKSGHDTVSWYQQALGQGPQFIFQYYEEEERQRGNFPDRFSGHQFPNYSSELNVNALLLGDSALYLCASSQWYKDTQYFGPGTRLTVL.

In this sample, this clone turned up once. The rearrangement uses TRBV11-1 and TRBJ2-2, with TRBD2 identical over 14 bases. Losses at the gene ends were 5 bases for V and 5 bases for J; bases not matched to a gene: 7. This CDR3 has 17 amino acids. Germline CDR1 SGHAT, CDR2 FQDESV (reference sequence). In DNA form, the CDR3 reads TGTGCCAGCAGCCCTCTAGGACTAGCGGGAGGTACCGGGGAGCTGTTTTTT. It specifies CASSPLGLAGGTGELFF.

This CDR3 reads CASSARVGGFYNEQFF. The CDR3 DNA is TGTGCCAGCAGCGCACGCGTCGGAGGGTTCTACAATGAGCAGTTCTTC. The chain uses TRBV5-5 and TRBJ2-1; possible D gene TRBD2, 6 bases. This CDR3 spans 16 amino acids. Looked up from germline, CDR1 is SGHKS and CDR2 is YYEKEE (reference sequence). Trimming cost V 4 bases and J 3 bases, with 17 bases left between them. Variable domain in full (rest from reference TRBV5-5 and TRBJ2-1): DAGVTQSPTHLIKTRGQQVTLRCSPISGHKSVSWYQQVLGQGPQFIFQYYEKEERGRGNFPDRFSARQFPNYSSELNVNALLLGDSALYLCASSARVGGFYNEQFFGPGTRLTVL.